This passage covers 20 T cell receptor beta chains from one sample sequenced in a study of T cell responses to AZD1222 COVID-19 vaccine. The protocol was immunoSEQ multiplex PCR, while the TCRdb copy is restricted to in-frame clones and leaves out a portion. The sample records under 200,000 clones, around 94% being singletons. The material sequenced was peripheral blood, taken 28 days after the second dose of the MenACWY control vaccine. These receptors came from an adult who received the MenACWY meningococcal vaccine as a control.

This clone has a single count. The gene calls are TRBV27 and TRBJ2-7, with TRBD2 identical over 9 bases. The germline V gene has CDR1 MNHEY and CDR2 SMNVEV (reference sequence). CDR3 length: 17 residues. V lost 4 bases to trimming and J lost 3 bases; unmatched junction nucleotides: 13. The CDR3 coding sequence is TGTGCCAGCAGTTCCCCCAGGGGGACTAGCCTGGGCTACGAGCAGTACTTC. Its protein is CASSSPRGTSLGYEQYF.

The chain employs TRBV7-9 and TRBJ1-2; D perhaps matches TRBD1 (6 bases). The CDR3 has 15 residues. Trimming stripped 7 bases from V and 3 bases from J, with 18 bases between. Germline CDR1 is SEHNR and CDR2 is FQNEAQ (reference sequence). The CDR3 DNA reads TGTGCCAGCAACCTTCCCTGGGACATCCACTATGGCTACACCTTC. Its translation is CASNLPWDIHYGYTF.

This clone was recorded only once. The rearrangement links TRBV28 to TRBJ1-5; 7 bases match TRBD1. This CDR3 spans 15 amino acids. V shed 2 bases, J shed 5 bases, and the junction held 6 bases outside the gene matches. Germline CDR1 reads MDHEN; CDR2 reads SYDVKM. DNA of the CDR3: TGTGCCAGCAGTTTACCGGACAGGAATTATCAGCCCCAGCATTTT. Amino acid sequence: CASSLPDRNYQPQHF. The full variable domain, rest sourced from reference TRBV28 and TRBJ1-5, is DVKVTQSSRYLVKRTGEKVFLECVQDMDHENMFWYRQDPGLGLRLIYFSYDVKMKEKGDIPEGYSVSREKKERFSLILESASTNQTSMYLCASSLPDRNYQPQHFGDGTRLSIL.

A word on this clone: Mismatch with germline at one junction end may stem from a read error. This sequence joins TRBV27 and TRBJ2-2; TRBD1 or TRBD2 may be the D gene (5 bases each). Germline CDR1 reads MNHEY; CDR2 reads SMNVEV (reference sequence). The CDR3 length is 14 residues. The CDR3 DNA reads as TGTGCCAGCACCCTGGGACCGAAAACCGGGGAGCTGTTTTTT. Translating it yields CASTLGPKTGELFF.

The chain combines TRBV5-6 with TRBJ2-1; 7 positions match TRBD1. Trimming removed 0 bases from V and 5 bases from J; junction bases left unmatched: 5. This CDR3 has 15 residues. Looked up from germline, CDR1 is SGHDT and CDR2 is YYEEEE. CDR3 region: CASSLGQGVHNEQFF. As DNA, the CDR3 is TGTGCCAGCAGCTTGGGGCAGGGGGTGCACAATGAGCAGTTCTTC.

The rearrangement joins TRBV5-1 to TRBJ2-1; 7 bases align to TRBD2. The CDR3 length is 16 residues. Germline V lookup: CDR1 SGHRS, CDR2 YFSETQ. V lost 0 bases and J lost 3; bases outside the gene matches: 6. CDR3 nucleotide sequence: TGCGCCAGCAGCTTGGCCGGCGGGAGCTTCTACAATGAGCAGTTCTTC. This codes for CASSLAGGSFYNEQFF.

V and J are TRBV19 and TRBJ1-2, with D uncertain. The CDR3 has 14 amino acids. Germline CDR1 is LNHDA and CDR2 is SQIVND (reference sequence). V was trimmed by 4 bases and J by 4 bases, leaving 13 bases between them. The CDR3 DNA is TGTGCCAGTAGTAGTCGACGTGGCCCCTATGGCTACACCTTC. Translating it yields CASSSRRGPYGYTF.

The rearrangement uses TRBV9 and TRBJ1-6, with 8 bases that match TRBD1. V was pared by 4 bases and J by 10 bases, with 4 bases of the junction left unmatched. The CDR3 consists of 13 residues. Per germline, CDR1 SGDLS and CDR2 YYNGEE. The CDR3 bases are TGTGCCAGCAGCTCAACAGGGGGATCACCCCTCCACTTT. Residues: CASSSTGGSPLHF. The full variable domain, its missing parts supplied by reference TRBV9 and TRBJ1-6, is DSGVTQTPKHLITATGQRVTLRCSPRSGDLSVYWYQQSLDQGLQFLIQYYNGEERAKGNILERFSAQQFPDLHSELNLSSLELGDSALYFCASSSTGGSPLHFGNGTRLTVT.

J is TRBJ1-1 and V is TRBV18, with 8 positions matching TRBD1. Germline lookup yields CDR1 KGHSH and CDR2 LQKENI. The J segment lost 5 bases and the V segment lost 3 bases, leaving 5 bases of the junction unmatched. This CDR3 comprises 14 residues. The CDR3 protein is CASSPTTGGTEAFF. In DNA form, the CDR3 reads TGTGCCAGCTCACCGACTACAGGGGGAACTGAAGCTTTCTTT.

J is TRBJ1-2 and V is TRBV28; the match to TRBD1 covers 7 bases. Germline CDR1 and CDR2: MDHEN and SYDVKM. The CDR3 has 13 residues. With V trimmed by 10 bases and J by 4 bases, 9 bases remained unmatched. DNA of the CDR3: TGTGCCATCCACAGGGGAAGGGTCTATGGCTACACCTTC. Protein product: CAIHRGRVYGYTF.

The chain uses TRBV4-2 and TRBJ1-2; D is uncertain. Trimming shortened V by 0 bases and J by 4 bases, and 12 bases separated the two germline ends. CDR1 and CDR2 (germline): LGHNA, YNFKEQ. This CDR3 has 15 amino acids. This CDR3 reads CASSQDLAESYGYTF. The CDR3 DNA follows: TGTGCCAGCAGCCAAGATTTGGCGGAAAGCTATGGCTACACCTTC.

The J gene is TRBJ1-1, the V gene TRBV3-1 (or the pseudogene TRBV3-2), with D unclear. Germline V gene lookup returns CDR1 LGHDT and CDR2 YNNKEL (reference sequence). V lost 1 base to trimming and J lost 1 base, with 4 bases between them. The CDR3 sequence is 13 residues long. The CDR3 DNA sequence: TGTGCCAGCAGCCAAGTCAAGAACACTGAAGCTTTCTTT. Its translation is CASSQVKNTEAFF.

The chain has TRBV6-5 and TRBJ1-4, with D uncertain. The CDR3 runs to 13 residues. V shed 2 bases and J shed 5 bases, with 6 bases lying between them. Germline lookup yields CDR1 MNHEY and CDR2 SVGAGI. The CDR3 nucleotides are TGTGCCAGCAGTTACGGCCCCAATGAAAAACTGTTTTTT. Protein: CASSYGPNEKLFF.

The V call is TRBV27, the J call TRBJ2-5, with D perhaps assigned TRBD1 or TRBD2 (5 bases each). The germline V gene encodes CDR1 MNHEY and CDR2 SMNVEV (reference sequence). Trimming removed 5 bases at V and 5 bases at J, with 15 bases between. This CDR3 spans 14 amino acids. CDR3 coding DNA: TGTGCCAGCAGTCGGGACCGCACTGGGGAGACCCAGTACTTC. Translation: CASSRDRTGETQYF.

CDR3 amino acids: CACLPDMTNYGYTF. In DNA form, the CDR3 reads TGTGCCTGTCTCCCGGACATGACTAACTATGGCTACACCTTC. The V gene is TRBV30, the J gene TRBJ1-2; D perhaps matches TRBD1 (5 bases). Germline loops: CDR1 GTSNPN, CDR2 SVGIG (reference sequence). Trimming pared 6 bases from V and 0 bases from J, leaving 14 bases between. The CDR3 is 14 amino acids.

This clone was observed once. The J gene is TRBJ2-2, the V gene TRBV19; a possible D gene is TRBD2 (5 bases). The germline CDR1 and CDR2 sequences are LNHDA and SQIVND (reference sequence). The CDR3 totals 16 residues. Trimming took 8 bases from V and 4 from J, leaving 20 bases between them. In DNA form, the CDR3 reads TGTGCCAGTTACCCCACTGGTCGAGGAGGCACCGGGGAGCTGTTTTTT. Translating gives CASYPTGRGGTGELFF.

The rearrangement uses TRBV29-1 and TRBJ2-5; 7 positions agree with TRBD1. J lost 4 bases, V lost 3 bases, and 11 bases had no gene match. The CDR3 spans 15 residues. Germline V gene lookup returns CDR1 SQVTM and CDR2 ANQGSEA. The CDR3 region is CSVDSLGQIRETQYF. Here the CDR3 DNA reads TGCAGCGTTGATAGTTTGGGACAGATCCGAGAGACCCAGTACTTC.

V and J are TRBV11-2 and TRBJ1-2; 9 bases agree with TRBD1. This CDR3 is built from 13 residues. CDR1 and CDR2 (germline): SGHAT, FQNNGV. The J segment lost 10 bases and the V segment lost 2 bases, leaving 5 bases of the junction unmatched. CDR3 in amino acids: CASSLIGTGPYTF. CDR3 nucleotides: TGTGCCAGCAGCTTAATTGGGACAGGGCCCTACACCTTC. Variable domain in full (rest from reference TRBV11-2 and TRBJ1-2): EAGVAQSPRYKIIEKRQSVAFWCNPISGHATLYWYQQILGQGPKLLIQFQNNGVVDDSQLPKDRFSAERLKGVDSTLKIQPAKLEDSAVYLCASSLIGTGPYTFGSGTRLTVV.

This sequence joins TRBV18 and TRBJ2-2; a weak D match, TRBD1 (6 bases). Germline loops: CDR1 KGHSH, CDR2 LQKENI. V dropped 6 bases and J dropped 2 bases, with 10 bases sitting between them. There are 14 residues in the CDR3. CDR3 DNA: TGTGCCAGCTCGGGGGCTACCAACACCGGGGAGCTGTTTTTT. Its translation: CASSGATNTGELFF.

The V call is TRBV11-3, the J call TRBJ2-3, with D possibly TRBD2 on 5 matching bases. V dropped 3 bases and J dropped 0 bases, with 7 bases sitting between them. Germline CDR1 reads SGHNT; CDR2 reads YENEEA. This CDR3 has 14 amino acids. Here the CDR3 DNA reads TGTGCCAGCAGCTTTTCGGGAAGCACAGATACGCAGTATTTT. It codes for CASSFSGSTDTQYF.